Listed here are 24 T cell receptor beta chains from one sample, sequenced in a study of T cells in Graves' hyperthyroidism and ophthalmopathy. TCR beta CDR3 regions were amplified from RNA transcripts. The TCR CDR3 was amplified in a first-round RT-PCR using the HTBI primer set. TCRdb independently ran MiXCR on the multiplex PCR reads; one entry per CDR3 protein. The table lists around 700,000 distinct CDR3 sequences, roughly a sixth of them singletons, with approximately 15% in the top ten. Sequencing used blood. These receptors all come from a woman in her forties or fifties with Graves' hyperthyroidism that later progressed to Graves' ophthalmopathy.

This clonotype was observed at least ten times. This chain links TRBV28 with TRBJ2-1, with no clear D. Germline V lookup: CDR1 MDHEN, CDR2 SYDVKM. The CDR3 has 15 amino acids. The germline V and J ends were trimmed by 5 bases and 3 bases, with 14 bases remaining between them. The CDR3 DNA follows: TGTGCCAGCAGTAATCGACGGAGACACTACAATGAGCAGTTCTTC. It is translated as CASSNRRRHYNEQFF.

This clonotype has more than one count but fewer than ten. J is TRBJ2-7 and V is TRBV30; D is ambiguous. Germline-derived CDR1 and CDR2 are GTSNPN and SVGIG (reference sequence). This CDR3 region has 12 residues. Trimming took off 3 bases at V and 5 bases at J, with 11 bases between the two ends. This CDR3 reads CAWSPLLDEQYF. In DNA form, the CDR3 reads TGTGCCTGGAGCCCCCTTCTAGACGAGCAGTACTTC. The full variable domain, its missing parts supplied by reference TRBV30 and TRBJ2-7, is SQTIHQWPATLVQPVGSPLSLECTVEGTSNPNLYWYRQAAGRGLQLLFYSVGIGQISSEVPQNLSASRPQDRQFILSSKKLLLSDSGFYLCAWSPLLDEQYFGPGTRLTVT.

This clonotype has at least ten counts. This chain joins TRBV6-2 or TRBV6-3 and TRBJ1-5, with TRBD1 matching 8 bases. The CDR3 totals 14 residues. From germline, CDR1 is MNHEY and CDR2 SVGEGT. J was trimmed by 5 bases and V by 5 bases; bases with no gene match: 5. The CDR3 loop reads CASSPDRADQPQHF. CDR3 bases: TGTGCCAGCAGTCCGGACAGGGCCGATCAGCCCCAGCATTTT.

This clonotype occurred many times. CDR3 in amino acids: CASSPHRTDTQYF. DNA of the CDR3: TGTGCCAGCAGCCCCCACAGGACAGATACGCAGTATTTT. This rearrangement joins TRBV7-6 to TRBJ2-3; D is perhaps TRBD1 (5 bases). Germline CDR1 and CDR2: SGHVS and FNYEAQ. This CDR3 spans 13 amino acids. The V end lost 5 bases, the J end lost 3 bases, and 9 bases lay between the germline ends. Full variable domain (outside the CDR3, taken from reference TRBV7-6 and TRBJ2-3): GAGVSQSPRYKVTKRGQDVALRCDPISGHVSLYWYRQALGQGPEFLTYFNYEAQQDKSGLPNDRFSAERPEGSISTLTIQRTEQRDSAMYRCASSPHRTDTQYFGPGTRLTVL.

The DNA of the CDR3 is TGTGCCAGCAGTGAGACAGTCACTGGGGCCAACGTCCTGACTTTC. Its protein product is CASSETVTGANVLTF. The rearrangement links TRBV25-1 to TRBJ2-6; D perhaps matches TRBD1 (5 bases). Germline CDR1 MGHDK, CDR2 SYGVNS. V lost 3 bases to trimming and J lost 2 bases, with 8 bases between them. This CDR3 contains 15 residues. Filled out from reference TRBV25-1 and TRBJ2-6, the complete variable domain reads EADIYQTPRYLVIGTGKKITLECSQTMGHDKMYWYQQDPGMELHLIHYSYGVNSTEKGDLSSESTVSRIRTEHFPLTLESARPSHTSQYLCASSETVTGANVLTFGAGSRLTVL.

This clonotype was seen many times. The CDR3 coding sequence is TGTGCCAGCATGCCAGGGGCAACCTACAATGAGCAGTTCTTC. Protein: CASMPGATYNEQFF. The V call is TRBV12-3 or TRBV12-4, the J call TRBJ2-1; D is perhaps TRBD1 (6 bases). The CDR3 runs to 14 residues. The germline V and J ends were trimmed by 7 bases and 2 bases, with 12 bases remaining between them.

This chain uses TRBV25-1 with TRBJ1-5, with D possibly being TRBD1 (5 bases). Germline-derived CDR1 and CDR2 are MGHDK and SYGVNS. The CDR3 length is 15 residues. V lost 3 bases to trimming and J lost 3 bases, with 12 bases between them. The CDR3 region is CASSDTGTANQPQHF. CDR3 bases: TGTGCCAGCAGTGATACCGGGACGGCCAATCAGCCCCAGCATTTT.

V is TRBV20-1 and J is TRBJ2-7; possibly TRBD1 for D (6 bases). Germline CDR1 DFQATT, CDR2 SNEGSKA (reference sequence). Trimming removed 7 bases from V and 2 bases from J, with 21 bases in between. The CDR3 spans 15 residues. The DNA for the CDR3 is TGCAGTGTGGGGAGAGAATACAGGGAAACCTACGAGCAGTACTTC. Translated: CSVGREYRETYEQYF.

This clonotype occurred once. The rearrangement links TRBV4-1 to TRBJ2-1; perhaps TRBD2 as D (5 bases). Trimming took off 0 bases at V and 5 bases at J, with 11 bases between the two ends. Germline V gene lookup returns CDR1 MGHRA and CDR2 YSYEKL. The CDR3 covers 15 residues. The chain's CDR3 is CASSQDPDFNNEQFF. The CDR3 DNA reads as TGCGCCAGCAGCCAAGATCCGGACTTCAACAATGAGCAGTTCTTC.

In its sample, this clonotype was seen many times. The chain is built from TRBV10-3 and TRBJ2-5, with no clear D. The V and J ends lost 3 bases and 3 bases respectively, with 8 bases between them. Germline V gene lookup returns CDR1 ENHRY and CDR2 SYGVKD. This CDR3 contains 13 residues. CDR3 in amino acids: CAISDGQEETQYF. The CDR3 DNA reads TGTGCCATCAGTGATGGGCAGGAAGAGACCCAGTACTTC.

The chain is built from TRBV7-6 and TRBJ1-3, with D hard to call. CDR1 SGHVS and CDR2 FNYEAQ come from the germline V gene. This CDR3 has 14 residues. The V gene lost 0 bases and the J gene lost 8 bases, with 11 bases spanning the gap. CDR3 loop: CASSLASLADTIYF. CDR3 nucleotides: TGTGCCAGCAGCTTAGCGAGCCTGGCCGACACCATATATTTT.

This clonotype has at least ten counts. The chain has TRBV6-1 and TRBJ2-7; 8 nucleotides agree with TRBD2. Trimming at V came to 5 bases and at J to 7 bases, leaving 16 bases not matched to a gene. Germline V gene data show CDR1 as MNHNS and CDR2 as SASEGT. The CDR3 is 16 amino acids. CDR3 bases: TGTGCCAGCAGTCCGCCCGCCGGGGGGGACTCCGTGGAGCAGTACTTC. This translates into CASSPPAGGDSVEQYF.

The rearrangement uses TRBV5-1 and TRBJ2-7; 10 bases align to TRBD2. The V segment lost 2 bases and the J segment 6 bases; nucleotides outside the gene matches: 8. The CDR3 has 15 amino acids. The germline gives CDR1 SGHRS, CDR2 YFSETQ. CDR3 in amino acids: CASSFTLAGASEQYF. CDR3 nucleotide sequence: TGCGCCAGCAGCTTCACCCTAGCGGGAGCCTCCGAGCAGTACTTC.

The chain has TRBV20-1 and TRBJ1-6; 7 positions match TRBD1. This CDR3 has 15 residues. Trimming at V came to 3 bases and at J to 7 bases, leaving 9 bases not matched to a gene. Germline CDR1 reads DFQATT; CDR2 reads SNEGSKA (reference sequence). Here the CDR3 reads CSAREPTGANSPLHF. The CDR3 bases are TGCAGTGCTAGGGAACCCACAGGGGCGAATTCACCCCTCCACTTT.

The CDR3 DNA follows: TGTGCCAGCAGTTCCTGGGCGTTTAGTCAAAACACCGGGGAGCTGTTTTTT. Translating it yields CASSSWAFSQNTGELFF. The rearrangement joins TRBV6-2 or TRBV6-3 to TRBJ2-2; D remains ambiguous. Between the trimmed V and J ends, which lost 4 bases and 2 bases, there was a span of 17 bases. Germline V lookup: CDR1 MNHEY, CDR2 SVGEGT. This CDR3 contains 17 residues.

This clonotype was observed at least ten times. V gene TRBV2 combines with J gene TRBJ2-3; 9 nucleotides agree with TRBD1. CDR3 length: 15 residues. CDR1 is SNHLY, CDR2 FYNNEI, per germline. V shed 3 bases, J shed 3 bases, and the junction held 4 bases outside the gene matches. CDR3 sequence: CASSDRDRETDTQYF. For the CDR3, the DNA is TGTGCCAGCAGTGACCGGGACAGGGAGACAGATACGCAGTATTTT.

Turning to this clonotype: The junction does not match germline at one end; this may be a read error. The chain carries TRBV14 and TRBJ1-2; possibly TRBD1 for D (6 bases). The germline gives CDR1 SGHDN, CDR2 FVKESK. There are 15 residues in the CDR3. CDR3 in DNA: TGTGCCAGCAGCCCCTCCCCGGCAGGGGCCTACCCCCTCTCCTTC. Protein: CASSPSPAGAYPLSF.

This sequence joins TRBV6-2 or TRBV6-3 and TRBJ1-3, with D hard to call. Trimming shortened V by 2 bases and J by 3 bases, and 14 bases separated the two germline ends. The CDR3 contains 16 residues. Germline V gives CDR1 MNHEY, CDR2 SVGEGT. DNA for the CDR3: TGTGCCAGCAGTTACCGCGACGGATACTATGGAAACACCATATATTTT. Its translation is CASSYRDGYYGNTIYF.

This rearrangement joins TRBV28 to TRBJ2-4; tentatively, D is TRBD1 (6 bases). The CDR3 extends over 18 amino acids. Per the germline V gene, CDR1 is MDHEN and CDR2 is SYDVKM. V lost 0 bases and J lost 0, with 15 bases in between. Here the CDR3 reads CASSLWDLRGLAKNIQYF. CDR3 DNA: TGTGCCAGCAGTTTATGGGACCTTAGGGGGTTAGCCAAAAACATTCAGTACTTC.

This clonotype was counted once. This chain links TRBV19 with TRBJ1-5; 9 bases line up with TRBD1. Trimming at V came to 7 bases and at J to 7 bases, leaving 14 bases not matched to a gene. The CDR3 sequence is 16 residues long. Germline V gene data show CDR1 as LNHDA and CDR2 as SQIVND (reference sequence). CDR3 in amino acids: CASTPTNRGPGQPQHF. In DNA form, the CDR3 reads TGTGCCAGTACCCCGACCAACAGGGGGCCGGGGCAGCCCCAGCATTTT. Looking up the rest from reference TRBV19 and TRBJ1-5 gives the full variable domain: DGGITQSPKYLFRKEGQNVTLSCEQNLNHDAMYWYRQDPGQGLRLIYYSQIVNDFQKGDIAEGYSVSREKKESFPLTVTSAQKNPTAFYLCASTPTNRGPGQPQHFGDGTRLSIL.

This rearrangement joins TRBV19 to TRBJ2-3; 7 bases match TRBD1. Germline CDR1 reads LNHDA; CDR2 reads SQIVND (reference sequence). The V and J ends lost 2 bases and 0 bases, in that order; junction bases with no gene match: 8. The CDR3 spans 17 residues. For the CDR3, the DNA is TGTGCCAGTAGTATATGGGGGACAGCCGTTAGCACAGATACGCAGTATTTT. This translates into CASSIWGTAVSTDTQYF.

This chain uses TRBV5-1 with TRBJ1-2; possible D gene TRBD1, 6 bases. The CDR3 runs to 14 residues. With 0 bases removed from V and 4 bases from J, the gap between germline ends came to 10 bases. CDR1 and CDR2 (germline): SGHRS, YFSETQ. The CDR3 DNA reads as TGCGCCAGCAGCTTGGATTTAGGGGGCTATGGCTACACCTTC. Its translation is CASSLDLGGYGYTF.

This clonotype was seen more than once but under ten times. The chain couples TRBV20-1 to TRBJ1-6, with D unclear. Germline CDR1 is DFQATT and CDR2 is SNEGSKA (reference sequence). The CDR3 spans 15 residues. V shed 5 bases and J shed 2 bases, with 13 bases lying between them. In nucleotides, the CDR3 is TGCAGTGCTTTAGGAAACGTCCCCTATAATTCACCCCTCCACTTT. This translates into CSALGNVPYNSPLHF.

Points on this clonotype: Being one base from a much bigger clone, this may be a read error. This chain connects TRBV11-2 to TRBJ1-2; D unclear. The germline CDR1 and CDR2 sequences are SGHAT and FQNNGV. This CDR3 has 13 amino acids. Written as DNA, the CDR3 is TGTGCCAGCAACTTAGGGCCTCTCGATGGCTACACCTTC. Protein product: CASNLGPLDGYTF.